These T cell receptor beta chains were read from a single sample in a study of cytotoxic CD8 clonotypes in ibrutinib-treated CLL. The protocol was immunoSEQ multiplex PCR, while the TCRdb copy is restricted to in-frame clones and leaves out a portion. The sample has tens of thousands of clones, approximately 70% seen once. The starting material was PBMCs, obtained after 12 months of ibrutinib treatment. Receptors originate from a human donor with chronic lymphocytic leukemia. Each CDR3 is given with its conserved first and last residue. D genes are given only for firm matches. Part of the rows lack a size; the others show once, few, many or a class for expanded clones.

abundance	v_gene	j_gene	d_gene	CDR3nt	CDR3aa
few	TRBV7-8	TRBJ1-3	.	TGTGCCAGCAGCTTAGGTCAGGGTTATGGAAACACCATATATTTT	CASSLGQGYGNTIYF
once	TRBV2	TRBJ2-1	TRBD2	TGTGCCAGCAGTGAGGCGGGAGTATATGAGCAGTTCTTC	CASSEAGVYEQFF
once	TRBV18	TRBJ2-7	TRBD1	TGTGCCAGCTCGCATACAGGGGAGAGGACCTACGAGCAGTACTTC	CASSHTGERTYEQYF
.	TRBV20-1	TRBJ1-2	.	TGCAGTCCTGGCGGCGGTGGCTACACCTTC	CSPGGGGYTF
.	TRBV11-2	TRBJ2-5	TRBD1	TGTGCCAGCACCACGACAGGGGGGGAAGAGACCCAGTACTTC	CASTTTGGEETQYF
.	TRBV6-1	TRBJ2-1	.	TGTGCCAGCAGGGTCCTCGGGCAGGTCAATGAGCAGTTCTTC	CASRVLGQVNEQFF
.	TRBV6-6	TRBJ2-5	.	TGTGCCAGCAGTTACTCGCCTCTGGAGACCCAGTACTTC	CASSYSPLETQYF
.	TRBV27	TRBJ2-3	TRBD1	TGTGCCACTGTCGAGGGGGCACGCACAGATACGCAGTATTTT	CATVEGARTDTQYF
.	TRBV14	TRBJ1-3	.	TGTGCCAGCAGCCAAGTTGCAAACACCATATATTTT	CASSQVANTIYF
.	TRBV7-9	TRBJ2-7	TRBD1	TGTGCCAGCAGCTCATCCGGGACAGGGGGCCGCGAGCAGTACTTC	CASSSSGTGGREQYF
few	TRBV11-2	TRBJ1-5	.	TGTGCCAGCAGCTTAGGGCAGGCGAATCAGCCCCAGCATTTT	CASSLGQANQPQHF
.	TRBV4-3	TRBJ2-5	.	TGCGCCAGCAGCAAGGAAGGCGGGATAGGATCAGAGACCCAGTACTTC	CASSKEGGIGSETQYF
.	TRBV5-4	TRBJ2-7	.	TGTGCCAGCAGTTCACAACAGGGTTTCTCCTACGAGCAGTACTTC	CASSSQQGFSYEQYF
.	TRBV7-8	TRBJ2-5	.	TGTGCCAGCAGCCTCCAAGAGACCCAGTACTTC	CASSLQETQYF
.	TRBV6-1	TRBJ1-1	TRBD1	TGTGCCAGCAGTGAAACCCCGACAGGGGGGGCTGAAGCTTTCTTT	CASSETPTGGAEAFF
.	TRBV28	TRBJ2-7	.	TGTGCCAGCAGTTTGAGGTACGAGCAGTACTTC	CASSLRYEQYF
.	TRBV5-6	TRBJ2-4	.	TGTGCCAGCAGCCCCCGGTGGGTGCAGGACATAGCCAAAAACATTCAGTACTTC	CASSPRWVQDIAKNIQYF
large	TRBV18	TRBJ2-1	.	TGTGCCAGCTCACTCACGGGAAGGGGTTATAGGTACAATGAGCAGTTCTTC	CASSLTGRGYRYNEQFF
few	TRBV5-1	TRBJ2-3	TRBD2	TGCGCCAGCAGCTCTCTAGCGGGATTTAGCACAGATACGCAGTATTTT	CASSSLAGFSTDTQYF
.	TRBV21-1	TRBJ2-2	.	TGTGCCAGCAGCATTAGCAGGGAGAGGGAAAACACCGGGGAGCTGTTTTTT	CASSISRERENTGELFF
.	TRBV2	TRBJ1-5	.	TGTGCCAGCCAGAACAACAGGGCCAATCAGCCCCAGCATTTT	CASQNNRANQPQHF
.	TRBV27	TRBJ2-3	.	TGTGCCAGCAGGCCCCACAGGGGGGGTGGCACAGATACGCAGTATTTT	CASRPHRGGGTDTQYF
.	TRBV30	TRBJ1-2	TRBD1	TGTGCCTGGAGGAAGGGGGCTCGCGAAATTTATGGCTACACCTTC	CAWRKGAREIYGYTF
.	TRBV7-2	TRBJ1-3	.	TGTGCCAGCAGCTTATCTGGCCCGGACGCGGGAAACACCATATATTTT	CASSLSGPDAGNTIYF
.	TRBV5-8	TRBJ1-2	.	TGTGCCAGCAGCGCCCGAGTGGTGGACTATGGCTACACCTTC	CASSARVVDYGYTF
once	TRBV28	TRBJ2-1	.	TGTGCCAGCAGTTCGACCGCCCGACTCCTGCAAGGCTACAATGAGCAGTTCTTC	CASSSTARLLQGYNEQFF
.	TRBV5-4	TRBJ2-7	.	TGTGCCAGCAGCTTGGAGCCCAGGGGGGACTACGAGCAGTACTTC	CASSLEPRGDYEQYF
.	TRBV27	TRBJ2-7	TRBD1	TGTGCCAGCACCCCATCGGGACAGGGGGTGGGAGAGCAGTACTTC	CASTPSGQGVGEQYF
few	TRBV29-1	TRBJ1-1	.	TGCAGCGTTGAGCGGGACATGAACACTGAAGCTTTCTTT	CSVERDMNTEAFF
.	TRBV7-2	TRBJ2-5	.	TGTGCCAGCAGCTTAGGTGGGGTGGAGACCCAGTACTTC	CASSLGGVETQYF